The clone carrying this T cell receptor (beta chain) was seen ten or more times. Its antigen is undetermined. Relative to the germline gene, one junction end is altered; a read error may explain this. Germline-derived CDR1 and CDR2 are MNHEY and SVGEGT. The CDR3 has 14 amino acids. These data belong to a study of T cells in Graves' hyperthyroidism and ophthalmopathy. Study observations and caveats: In blood, most of the thyroid clonotypes expanded above 0.001 were also present.

From 8.5 to 10 ml of fresh peripheral blood, PBMCs were isolated. The TCR beta CDR3 regions underwent amplification using RNA transcripts as the source. A first-round RT-PCR of the TCR CDR3 used the HTBI primer set. TCRdb reprocessed the multiplex PCR reads with MiXCR, giving one entry per CDR3 protein. The table includes some 350,000 distinct CDR3 sequences, roughly an eighth detected once. The source is a woman in her 40s with Graves' ophthalmopathy. The sample comprised blood. The chain is built from TRBV6-2 or TRBV6-3 and TRBJ2-5; D is perhaps TRBD2 (6 bases). CDR3 protein: CTSSYGGEQETQYF. CDR3 coding DNA: TGTACCAGCAGTTACGGGGGAGAACAAGAGACCCAGTACTTC.